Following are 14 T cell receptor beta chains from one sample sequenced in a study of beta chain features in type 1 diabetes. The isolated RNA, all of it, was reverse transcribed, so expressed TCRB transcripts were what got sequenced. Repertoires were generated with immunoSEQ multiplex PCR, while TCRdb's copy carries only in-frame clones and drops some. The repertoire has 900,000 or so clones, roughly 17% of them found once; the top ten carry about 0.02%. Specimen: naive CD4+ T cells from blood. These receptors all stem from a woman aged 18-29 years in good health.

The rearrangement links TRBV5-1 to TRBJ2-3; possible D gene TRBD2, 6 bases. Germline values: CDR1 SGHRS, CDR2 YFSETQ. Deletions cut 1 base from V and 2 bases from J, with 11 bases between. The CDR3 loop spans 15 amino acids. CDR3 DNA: TGCGCCAGCAGCTTGCCGGGAGACCCCACAGATACGCAGTATTTT. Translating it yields CASSLPGDPTDTQYF. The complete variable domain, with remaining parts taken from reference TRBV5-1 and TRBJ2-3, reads KAGVTQTPRYLIKTRGQQVTLSCSPISGHRSVSWYQQTPGQGLQFLFEYFSETQRNKGNFPGRFSGRQFSNSRSEMNVSTLELGDSALYLCASSLPGDPTDTQYFGPGTRLTVL.

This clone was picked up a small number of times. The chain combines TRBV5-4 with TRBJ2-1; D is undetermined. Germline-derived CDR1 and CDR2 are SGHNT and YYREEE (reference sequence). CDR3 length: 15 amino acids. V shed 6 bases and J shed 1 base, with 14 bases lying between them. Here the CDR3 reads CASIPDPVSYNEQFF. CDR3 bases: TGTGCCAGCATCCCAGACCCCGTTTCCTACAATGAGCAGTTCTTC.

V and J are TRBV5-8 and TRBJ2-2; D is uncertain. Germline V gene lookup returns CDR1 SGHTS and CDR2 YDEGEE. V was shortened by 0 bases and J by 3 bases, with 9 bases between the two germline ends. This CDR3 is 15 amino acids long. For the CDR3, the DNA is TGTGCCAGCAGCTTGGGTGTCAGACACACCGGGGAGCTGTTTTTT. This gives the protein CASSLGVRHTGELFF. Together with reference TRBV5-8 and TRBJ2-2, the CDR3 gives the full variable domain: EAGVTQSPTHLIKTRGQQATLRCSPISGHTSVYWYQQALGLGLQFLLWYDEGEERNRGNFPPRFSGRQFPNYSSELNVNALELEDSALYLCASSLGVRHTGELFFGEGSRLTVL.

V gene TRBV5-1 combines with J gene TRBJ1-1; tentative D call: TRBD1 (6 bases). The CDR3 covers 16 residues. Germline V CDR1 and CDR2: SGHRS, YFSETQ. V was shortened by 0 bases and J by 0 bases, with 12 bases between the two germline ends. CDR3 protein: CASSLAWGGLNTEAFF. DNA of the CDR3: TGCGCCAGCAGCTTGGCTTGGGGGGGCTTGAACACTGAAGCTTTCTTT.

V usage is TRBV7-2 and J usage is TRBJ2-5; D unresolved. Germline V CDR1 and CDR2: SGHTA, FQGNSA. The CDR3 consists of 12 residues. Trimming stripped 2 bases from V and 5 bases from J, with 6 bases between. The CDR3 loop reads CASSLPFETQYF. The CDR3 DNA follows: TGTGCCAGCAGCTTACCCTTCGAGACCCAGTACTTC.

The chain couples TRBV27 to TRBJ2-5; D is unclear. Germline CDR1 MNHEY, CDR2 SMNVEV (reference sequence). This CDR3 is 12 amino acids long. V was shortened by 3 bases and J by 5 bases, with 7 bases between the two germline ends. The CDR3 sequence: CASSLGWETQYF. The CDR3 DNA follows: TGTGCCAGCAGTTTGGGTTGGGAGACCCAGTACTTC.

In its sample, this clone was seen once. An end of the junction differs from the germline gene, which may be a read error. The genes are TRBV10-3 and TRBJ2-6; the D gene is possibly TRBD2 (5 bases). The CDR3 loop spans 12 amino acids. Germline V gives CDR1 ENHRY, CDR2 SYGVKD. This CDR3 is CASSDSENVLTF. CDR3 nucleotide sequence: TGTGCCAGCAGTGATAGCGAAAACGTCCTGACTTTC.

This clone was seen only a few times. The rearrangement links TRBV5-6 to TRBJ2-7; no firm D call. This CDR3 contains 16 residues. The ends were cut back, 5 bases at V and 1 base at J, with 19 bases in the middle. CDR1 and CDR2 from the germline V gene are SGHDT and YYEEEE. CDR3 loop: CASSPIVGRGSYEQYF. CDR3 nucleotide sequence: TGTGCCAGCAGTCCGATCGTAGGGCGTGGGTCCTACGAGCAGTACTTC.

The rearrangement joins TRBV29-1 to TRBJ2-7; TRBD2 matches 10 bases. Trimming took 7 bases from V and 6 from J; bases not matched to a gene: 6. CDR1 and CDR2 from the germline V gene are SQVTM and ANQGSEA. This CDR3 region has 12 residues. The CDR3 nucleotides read TGCAGCGCAGCGGGAGGGCCAGGCGAGCAGTACTTC. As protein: CSAAGGPGEQYF.

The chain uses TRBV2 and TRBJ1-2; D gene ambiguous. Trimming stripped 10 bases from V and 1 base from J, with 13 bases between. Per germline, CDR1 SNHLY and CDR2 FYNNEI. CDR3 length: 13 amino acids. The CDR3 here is CATTTLSNYGYTF. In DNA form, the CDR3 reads TGTGCCACCACGACTTTAAGTAACTATGGCTACACCTTC.

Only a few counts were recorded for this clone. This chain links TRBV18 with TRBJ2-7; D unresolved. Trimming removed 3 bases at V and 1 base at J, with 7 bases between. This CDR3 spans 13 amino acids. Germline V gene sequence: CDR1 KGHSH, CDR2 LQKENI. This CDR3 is CASSPSGSYEQYF. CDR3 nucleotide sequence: TGTGCCAGCTCACCGTCCGGATCCTACGAGCAGTACTTC.

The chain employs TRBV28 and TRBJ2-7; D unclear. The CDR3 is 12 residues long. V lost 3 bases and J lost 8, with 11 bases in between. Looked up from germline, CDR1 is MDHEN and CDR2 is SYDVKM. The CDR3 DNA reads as TGTGCCAGCAGTTTTGTAGCTAAGAAGCAGTACTTC. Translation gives CASSFVAKKQYF.

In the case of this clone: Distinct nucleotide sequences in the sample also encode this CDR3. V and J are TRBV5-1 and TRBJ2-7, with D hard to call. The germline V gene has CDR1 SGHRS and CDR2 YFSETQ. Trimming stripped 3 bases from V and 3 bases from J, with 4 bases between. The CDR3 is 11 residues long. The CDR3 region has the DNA TGCGCCAGCAGCTCGGGCTACGAGCAGTACTTC. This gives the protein CASSSGYEQYF.

The CDR3 bases are TGTGCCAGCTCACCTAGACAGGGGGTCTACGAGCAGTACTTC. Its protein is CASSPRQGVYEQYF. The V gene is TRBV18, the J gene TRBJ2-5; the match to TRBD1 covers 9 bases. The DNA end favors TRBJ2-7, so the J call may be wrong. This CDR3 region has 14 residues. Per the germline V gene, CDR1 is KGHSH and CDR2 is LQKENI.